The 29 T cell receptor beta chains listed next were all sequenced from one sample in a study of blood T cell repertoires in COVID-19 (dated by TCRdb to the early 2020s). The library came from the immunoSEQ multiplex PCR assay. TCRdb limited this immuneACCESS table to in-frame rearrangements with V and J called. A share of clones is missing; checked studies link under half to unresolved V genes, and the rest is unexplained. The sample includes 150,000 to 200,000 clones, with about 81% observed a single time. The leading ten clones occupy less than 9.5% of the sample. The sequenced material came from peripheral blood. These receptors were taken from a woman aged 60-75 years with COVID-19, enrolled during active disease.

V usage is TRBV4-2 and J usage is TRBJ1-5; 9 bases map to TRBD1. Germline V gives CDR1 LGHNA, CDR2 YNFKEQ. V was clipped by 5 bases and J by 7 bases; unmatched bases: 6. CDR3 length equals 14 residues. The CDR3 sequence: CASSSGTGLQPQHF. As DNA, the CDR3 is TGTGCCAGCAGCTCCGGGACAGGGCTCCAGCCCCAGCATTTT.

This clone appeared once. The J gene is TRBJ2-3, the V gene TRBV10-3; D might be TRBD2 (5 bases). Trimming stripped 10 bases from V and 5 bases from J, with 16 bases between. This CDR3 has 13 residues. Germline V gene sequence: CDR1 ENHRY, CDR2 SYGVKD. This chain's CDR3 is CATARTALDTQYF. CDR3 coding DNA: TGTGCCACCGCGCGGACTGCATTAGATACGCAGTATTTT.

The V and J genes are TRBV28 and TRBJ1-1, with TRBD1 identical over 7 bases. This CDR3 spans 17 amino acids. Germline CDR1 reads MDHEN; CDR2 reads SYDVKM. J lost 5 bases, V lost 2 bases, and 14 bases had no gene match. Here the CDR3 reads CASSLRAGGRLETEAFF. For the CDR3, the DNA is TGTGCCAGCAGTTTAAGGGCAGGGGGGAGGCTGGAGACTGAAGCTTTCTTT. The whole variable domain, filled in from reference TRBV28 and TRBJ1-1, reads DVKVTQSSRYLVKRTGEKVFLECVQDMDHENMFWYRQDPGLGLRLIYFSYDVKMKEKGDIPEGYSVSREKKERFSLILESASTNQTSMYLCASSLRAGGRLETEAFFGQGTRLTVV.

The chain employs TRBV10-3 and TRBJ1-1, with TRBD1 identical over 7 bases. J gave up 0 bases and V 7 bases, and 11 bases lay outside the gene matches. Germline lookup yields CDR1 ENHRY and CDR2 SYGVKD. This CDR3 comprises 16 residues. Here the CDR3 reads CAINQNPTGVNTEAFF. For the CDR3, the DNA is TGTGCCATCAATCAAAATCCCACAGGGGTGAACACTGAAGCTTTCTTT.

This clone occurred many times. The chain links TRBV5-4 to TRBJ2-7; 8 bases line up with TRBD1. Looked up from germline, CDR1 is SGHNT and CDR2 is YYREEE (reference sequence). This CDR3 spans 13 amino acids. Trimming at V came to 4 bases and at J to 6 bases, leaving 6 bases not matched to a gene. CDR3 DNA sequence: TGTGCCAGCAGCCTCGGACAGGGCGGCGAGCAGTACTTC. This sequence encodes CASSLGQGGEQYF.

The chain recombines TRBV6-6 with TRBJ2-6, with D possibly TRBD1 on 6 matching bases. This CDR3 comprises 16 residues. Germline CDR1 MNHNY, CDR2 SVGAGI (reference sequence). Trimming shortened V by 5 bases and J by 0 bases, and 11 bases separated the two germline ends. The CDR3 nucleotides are TGTGCCAGCAGTAAACAGGGAGACTCTGGGGCCAACGTCCTGACTTTC. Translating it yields CASSKQGDSGANVLTF.

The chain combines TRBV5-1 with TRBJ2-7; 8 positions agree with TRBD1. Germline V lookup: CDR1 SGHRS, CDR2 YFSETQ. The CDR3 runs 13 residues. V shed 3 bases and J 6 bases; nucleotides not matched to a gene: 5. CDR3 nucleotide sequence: TGCGCCAGCAGCTCCGGACAGGGAGGCGAGCAGTACTTC. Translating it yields CASSSGQGGEQYF.

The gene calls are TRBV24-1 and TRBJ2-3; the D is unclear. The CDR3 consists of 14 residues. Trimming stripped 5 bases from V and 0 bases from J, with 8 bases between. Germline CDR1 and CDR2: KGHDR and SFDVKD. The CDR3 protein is CATSGSVSTDTQYF. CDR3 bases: TGTGCCACCAGTGGGTCGGTGAGCACAGATACGCAGTATTTT.

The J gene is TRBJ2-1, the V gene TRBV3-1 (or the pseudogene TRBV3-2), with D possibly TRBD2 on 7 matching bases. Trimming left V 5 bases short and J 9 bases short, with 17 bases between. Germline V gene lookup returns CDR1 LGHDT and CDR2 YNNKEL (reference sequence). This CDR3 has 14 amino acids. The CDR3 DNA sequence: TGTGCCAGCAGCTCCCTAGGGGGGGTACCTGAGCAGTTCTTC. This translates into CASSSLGGVPEQFF.

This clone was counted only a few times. The CDR3 sequence: CASSLGGLALMRNEQFF. The CDR3 DNA sequence: TGTGCCAGCAGCTTAGGGGGACTAGCTCTTATGAGGAATGAGCAGTTCTTC. V usage is TRBV11-2 and J usage is TRBJ2-1, with 9 bases matching TRBD2. The ends lost 1 base at V and 7 bases at J; junction bases unmatched: 11. Germline values: CDR1 SGHAT, CDR2 FQNNGV. This CDR3 is 17 amino acids long.

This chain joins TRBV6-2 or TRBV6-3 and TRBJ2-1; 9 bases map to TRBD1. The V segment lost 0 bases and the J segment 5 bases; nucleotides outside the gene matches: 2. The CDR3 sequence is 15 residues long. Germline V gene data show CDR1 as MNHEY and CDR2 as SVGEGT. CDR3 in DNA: TGTGCCAGCAGTTACTCCGGGACAGGGCACAATGAGCAGTTCTTC. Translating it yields CASSYSGTGHNEQFF.

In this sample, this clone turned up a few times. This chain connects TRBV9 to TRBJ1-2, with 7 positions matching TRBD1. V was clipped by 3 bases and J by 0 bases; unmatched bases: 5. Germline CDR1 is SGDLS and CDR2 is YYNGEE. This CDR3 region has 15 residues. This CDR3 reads CASSAGTAPNYGYTF. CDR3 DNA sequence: TGTGCCAGCAGCGCCGGGACAGCTCCTAACTATGGCTACACCTTC.

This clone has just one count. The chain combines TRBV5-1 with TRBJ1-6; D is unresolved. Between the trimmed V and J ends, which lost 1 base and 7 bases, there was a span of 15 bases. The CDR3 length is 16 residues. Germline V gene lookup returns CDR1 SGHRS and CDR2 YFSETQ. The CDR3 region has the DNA TGCGCCAGCAGCTTGAACATCGAGGGTGTAAATTCACCCCTCCACTTT. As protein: CASSLNIEGVNSPLHF.

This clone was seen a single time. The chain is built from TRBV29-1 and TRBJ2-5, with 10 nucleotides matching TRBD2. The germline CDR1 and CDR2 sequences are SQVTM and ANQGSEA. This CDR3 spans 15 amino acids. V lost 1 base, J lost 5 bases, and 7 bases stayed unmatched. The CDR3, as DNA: TGCAGCGTTGAAGTACCTAGCGGGGGAAGGGAGACCCAGTACTTC. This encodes CSVEVPSGGRETQYF.

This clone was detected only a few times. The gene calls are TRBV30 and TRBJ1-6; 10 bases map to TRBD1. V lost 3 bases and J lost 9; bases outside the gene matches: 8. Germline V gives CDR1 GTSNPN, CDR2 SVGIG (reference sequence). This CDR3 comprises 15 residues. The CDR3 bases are TGTGCCTGGAGGGTAGGAGGGACAGGGGCTTCACCCCTCCACTTT. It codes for CAWRVGGTGASPLHF.

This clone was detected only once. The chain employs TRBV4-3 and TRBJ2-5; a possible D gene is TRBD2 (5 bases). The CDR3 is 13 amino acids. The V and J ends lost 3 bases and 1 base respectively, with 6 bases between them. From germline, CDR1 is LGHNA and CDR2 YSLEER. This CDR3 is CASSQEVQETQYF. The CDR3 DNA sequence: TGCGCCAGCAGCCAGGAGGTCCAAGAGACCCAGTACTTC.

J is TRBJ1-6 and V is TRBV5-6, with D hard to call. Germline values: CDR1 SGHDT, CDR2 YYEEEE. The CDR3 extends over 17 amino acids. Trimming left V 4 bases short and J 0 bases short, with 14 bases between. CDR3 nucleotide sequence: TGTGCCAGCAGCAGGTTTCGTTGGAGCTCCTATAATTCACCCCTCCACTTT. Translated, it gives CASSRFRWSSYNSPLHF.

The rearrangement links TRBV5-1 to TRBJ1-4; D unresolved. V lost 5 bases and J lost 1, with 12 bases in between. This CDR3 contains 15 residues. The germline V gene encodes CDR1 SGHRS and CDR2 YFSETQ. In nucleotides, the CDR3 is TGCGCCAGCAGAGAGACACCATTAACTAATGAAAAACTGTTTTTT. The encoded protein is CASRETPLTNEKLFF.

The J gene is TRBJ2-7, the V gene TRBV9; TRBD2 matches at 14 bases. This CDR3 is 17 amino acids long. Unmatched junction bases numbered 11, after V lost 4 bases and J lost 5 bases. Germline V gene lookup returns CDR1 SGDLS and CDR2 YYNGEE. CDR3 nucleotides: TGTGCCAGCAGCCTCACCGGGACTAGCGGGAGTTACCACGAGCAGTACTTC. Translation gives CASSLTGTSGSYHEQYF. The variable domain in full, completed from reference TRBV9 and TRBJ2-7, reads DSGVTQTPKHLITATGQRVTLRCSPRSGDLSVYWYQQSLDQGLQFLIQYYNGEERAKGNILERFSAQQFPDLHSELNLSSLELGDSALYFCASSLTGTSGSYHEQYFGPGTRLTVT.

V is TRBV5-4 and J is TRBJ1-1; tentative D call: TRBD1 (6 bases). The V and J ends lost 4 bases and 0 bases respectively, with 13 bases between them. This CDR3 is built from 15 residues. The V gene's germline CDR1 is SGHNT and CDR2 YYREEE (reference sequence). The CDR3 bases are TGTGCCAGCAGCCGGCCACAGGGCTTGAACACTGAAGCTTTCTTT. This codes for CASSRPQGLNTEAFF. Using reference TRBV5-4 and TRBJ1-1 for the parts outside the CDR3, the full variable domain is ETGVTQSPTHLIKTRGQQVTLRCSSQSGHNTVSWYQQALGQGPQFIFQYYREEENGRGNFPPRFSGLQFPNYSSELNVNALELDDSALYLCASSRPQGLNTEAFFGQGTRLTVV.

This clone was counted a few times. CDR3 region: CASSLNLEGYTF. The DNA for the CDR3 is TGTGCCAGCAGCTTAAACCTGGAGGGCTACACCTTC. V gene TRBV11-1 combines with J gene TRBJ1-2; D unresolved. V was shortened by 2 bases and J by 8 bases, with 9 bases between the two germline ends. CDR1 is SGHAT and CDR2 is FQDESV in the germline V gene (reference sequence). The CDR3 length is 12 residues.

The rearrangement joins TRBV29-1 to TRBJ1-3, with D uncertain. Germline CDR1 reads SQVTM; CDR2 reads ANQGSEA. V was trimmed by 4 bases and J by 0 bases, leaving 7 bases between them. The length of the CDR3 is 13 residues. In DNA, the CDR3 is TGCAGCGTTGTAGTCGACTCTGGAAACACCATATATTTT. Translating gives CSVVVDSGNTIYF.

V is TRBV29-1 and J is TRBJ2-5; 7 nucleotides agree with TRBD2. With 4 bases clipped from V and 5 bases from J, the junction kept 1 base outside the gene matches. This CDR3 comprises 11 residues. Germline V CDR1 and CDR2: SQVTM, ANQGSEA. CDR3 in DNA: TGCAGCGTTGTGGGGGGGGAGACCCAGTACTTC. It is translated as CSVVGGETQYF. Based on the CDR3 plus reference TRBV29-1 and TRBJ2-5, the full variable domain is SAVISQKPSRDICQRGTSLTIQCQVDSQVTMMFWYRQQPGQSLTLIATANQGSEATYESGFVIDKFPISRPNLTFSTLTVSNMSPEDSSIYLCSVVGGETQYFGPGTRLLVL.

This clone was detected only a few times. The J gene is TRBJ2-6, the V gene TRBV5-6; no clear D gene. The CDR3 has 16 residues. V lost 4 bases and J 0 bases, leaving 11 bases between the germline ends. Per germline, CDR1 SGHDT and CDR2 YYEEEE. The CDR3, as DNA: TGTGCCAGCAGCCGACCAGACAACTCTGGGGCCAACGTCCTGACTTTC. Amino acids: CASSRPDNSGANVLTF.

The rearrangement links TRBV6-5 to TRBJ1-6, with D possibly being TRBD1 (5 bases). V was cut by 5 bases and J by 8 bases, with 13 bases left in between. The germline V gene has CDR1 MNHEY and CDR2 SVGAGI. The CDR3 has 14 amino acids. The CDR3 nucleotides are TGTGCCAGCAGTACCGGACACCGGGATTCACCCCTCCACTTT. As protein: CASSTGHRDSPLHF.

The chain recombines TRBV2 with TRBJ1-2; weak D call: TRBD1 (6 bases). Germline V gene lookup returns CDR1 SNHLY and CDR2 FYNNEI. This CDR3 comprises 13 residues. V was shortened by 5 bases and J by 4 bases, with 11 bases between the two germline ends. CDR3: CASSITGSYGYTF. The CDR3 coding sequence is TGTGCCAGCAGTATAACAGGGAGCTATGGCTACACCTTC.

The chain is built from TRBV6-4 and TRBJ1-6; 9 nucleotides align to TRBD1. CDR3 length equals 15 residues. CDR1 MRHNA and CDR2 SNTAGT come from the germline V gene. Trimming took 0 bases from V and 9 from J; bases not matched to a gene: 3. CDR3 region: CASSDSGTGRSPLHF. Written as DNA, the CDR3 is TGTGCCAGCAGTGACTCGGGGACAGGGCGTTCACCCCTCCACTTT.

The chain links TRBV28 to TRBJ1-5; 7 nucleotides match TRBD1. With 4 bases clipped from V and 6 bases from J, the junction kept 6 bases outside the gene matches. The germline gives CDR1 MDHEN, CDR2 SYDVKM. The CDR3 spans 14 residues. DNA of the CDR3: TGTGCCAGCAGTTCACAGGGGACAATTCAGCCCCAGCATTTT. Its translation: CASSSQGTIQPQHF.

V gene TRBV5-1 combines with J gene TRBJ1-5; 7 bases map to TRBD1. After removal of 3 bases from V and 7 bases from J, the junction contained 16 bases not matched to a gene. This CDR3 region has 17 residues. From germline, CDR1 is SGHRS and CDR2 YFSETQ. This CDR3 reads CASSSQPIRQGSQPQHF. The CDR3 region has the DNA TGCGCCAGCAGCTCCCAACCTATCCGACAGGGCTCCCAGCCCCAGCATTTT.